The rows below give T cell receptor beta chains drawn from one sample of a study of blood T cell repertoires in COVID-19. Sequencing was performed with immunoSEQ multiplex PCR; in TCRdb, only in-frame clones are kept and a portion is missing. In the table there are around 170,000 clones, about 82% of which are singletons. Sequencing was carried out using peripheral blood. The origin of the receptors is a man aged 50 or older with active or convalescent COVID-19. Both conserved end residues are part of each CDR3. The D gene is left open where the match is weak. Size tells how often a clone was seen (once, few, many) or the class of an expanded clone, and some rows leave it out.

NA TRBJ2-7 TRBV15 TRBD1 TGTGCCACCAGCCTTCCGACAGGGACGCTTTACGAGCAGTACTTC CATSLPTGTLYEQYF
few TRBJ2-5 TRBV5-5 TRBD1 TGTGCCAGCAGCTGGACAGGGGAGACCCAGTACTTC CASSWTGETQYF
NA TRBJ1-2 TRBV5-6 NA TGTGCCAGCAGCCCGAACCCTAAGATGAACTATGGCTACACCTTC CASSPNPKMNYGYTF
few TRBJ2-2 TRBV5-6 NA TGTGCCAGCAGATCCTGGGCAAACTCCGGGGAGCTGTTTTTT CASRSWANSGELFF
NA TRBJ2-1 TRBV6-6 TRBD1 TGTGCCAGCAGTGGATCGACAGGGAGCTCCTACAATGAGCAGTTCTTC CASSGSTGSSYNEQFF
NA TRBJ2-7 TRBV7-2 TRBD2 TGTGCCAGCAGCTTACAGGCGGGAGCGGACGAGCAGTACTTC CASSLQAGADEQYF
once TRBJ2-3 TRBV19 TRBD1 TGTGCCAGTAGTAACAGGGGGCCCTCCACAGATACGCAGTATTTT CASSNRGPSTDTQYF
NA TRBJ1-6 TRBV6-4 TRBD1 TGTGCCAGCAGCGAAACAGGGGATAGTTCATCCCTCCACTTT CASSETGDSSSLHF
NA TRBJ2-3 TRBV9 NA TGTGCCAGCAGCGTGACAGGAGAGGCTAGCACAGATACGCAGTATTTT CASSVTGEASTDTQYF
NA TRBJ2-1 TRBV2 TRBD2 TGTGCCATGACTAGCGCTCTCCCTCGGAATGAGCAGTTCTTC CAMTSALPRNEQFF
NA TRBJ1-5 TRBV24-1 NA TGTGCCACCAGTGCGACAGCTAGCAATCAGCCCCAGCATTTT CATSATASNQPQHF
NA TRBJ1-6 TRBV27 TRBD1 TGTGCCAGCAGTCTTCACACAGGGGCCGGGGGTTCACCCCTCCACTTT CASSLHTGAGGSPLHF
once TRBJ2-6 TRBV11-3 NA TGTGCCAGCAGCTTATACACAGGGACTGGGGCCAACGTCCTGACTTTC CASSLYTGTGANVLTF
NA TRBJ1-1 TRBV5-1 NA TGCGCCAGCAGCGTAACAGGGTATGGACAAGCTTTCTTT CASSVTGYGQAFF
NA TRBJ2-5 TRBV11-2 TRBD2 TGTGCCAGCAGCTTTTCTAGCGGGGGTTACCAAGAGACCCAGTACTTC CASSFSSGGYQETQYF
once TRBJ2-7 TRBV5-4 TRBD1 TGTGCCAGCAGCCCTGGGACAGGGGGGCGCGAGCAGTACTTC CASSPGTGGREQYF
NA TRBJ1-1 TRBV6-2/TRBV6-3 NA TGTGCCAGCAGTTACTACCCACAGGCTGAAGCTTTCTTT CASSYYPQAEAFF
NA TRBJ2-1 TRBV10-2 TRBD1 TGCGCCATTTCGACGGGACAGGGTTACAATGAGCAGTTCTTC CAISTGQGYNEQFF
few TRBJ2-7 TRBV14 TRBD2 TGTGCCAGCAGCCAAGGTTCTAGCGGAATCTACGAGCAGTACTTC CASSQGSSGIYEQYF
NA TRBJ1-5 TRBV21-1 NA TGTGCCAGCAGCAAAGCGGCAGGGGTCGGTCAGCCCCAGCATTTT CASSKAAGVGQPQHF
NA TRBJ2-6 TRBV11-2 NA TGTGCCAGCAGCTCCCCTCTGGACTGGTCCTCTGGGGCCAACGTCCTGACTTTC CASSSPLDWSSGANVLTF
NA TRBJ2-7 TRBV5-1 NA TGCGCCAGCAGCTTCCCAGGCGACGAGCAGTACTTC CASSFPGDEQYF
NA TRBJ2-5 TRBV7-2 TRBD2 TGTGCCAGCAGCTTGCTAGCGGACCAAGAGACCCAGTACTTC CASSLLADQETQYF
NA TRBJ2-3 TRBV7-2 NA TGTGCCAGCAGGAGCGGCACAGATACGCAGTATTTT CASRSGTDTQYF
NA TRBJ2-2 TRBV5-1 TRBD1 TGCGCCAGCAGCAAGCCGGGACAGGGGCCCGGGGAGCTGTTTTTT CASSKPGQGPGELFF
NA TRBJ1-1 TRBV29-1 NA TGCAGCGTTGAAGAGTATAGGAACACTGAAGCTTTCTTT CSVEEYRNTEAFF
NA TRBJ1-5 TRBV2 NA TGTGCCAGCACCGGGACAAGTGCGGATCAGCCCCAGCATTTT CASTGTSADQPQHF
few TRBJ2-3 TRBV25-1 TRBD1 TGTGCCAGCAGTCCCCGGGACAGGGTTATTATAGGCACAGATACGCAGTATTTT CASSPRDRVIIGTDTQYF
NA TRBJ2-3 TRBV29-1 TRBD2 TGCAGCGTTCCGGGGGGACTAGCGGGAGGATGGGATACGCAGTATTTT CSVPGGLAGGWDTQYF
NA TRBJ1-3 TRBV5-1 NA TGCGCCAGCAGCTTGGGACAGTACGCTGGAAACACCATATATTTT CASSLGQYAGNTIYF
NA TRBJ1-2 TRBV9 NA TGTGCCAGCAGCGTAGACAGGCAGCTCAACTATGGCTACACCTTC CASSVDRQLNYGYTF
NA TRBJ1-3 TRBV7-3 NA TGTGCCAGCAGCTCAACCGTCTCTGGAAACACCATATATTTT CASSSTVSGNTIYF
NA TRBJ2-2 TRBV7-3 NA TGTGCCAGCAGCTCAATCACCGGGGAGCTGTTTTTT CASSSITGELFF
NA TRBJ1-2 TRBV6-2/TRBV6-3 NA TGTGCCAGCAGTCTTTTCAGCTATGGCTACACCTTC CASSLFSYGYTF
NA TRBJ1-4 TRBV10-2 TRBD1 TGCGCCAGCAGTGAACGCGGGTACACAGGGGGCGCAACTAATGAAAAACTGTTTTTT CASSERGYTGGATNEKLFF
NA TRBJ1-5 TRBV27 NA TGTGCCTCTGCCGGTCGCAGCAATCAGCCCCAGCATTTT CASAGRSNQPQHF
NA TRBJ2-3 TRBV5-1 TRBD2 TGCGCCTCGAGCCTAGCGGATGGCACAGATACGCAGTATTTT CASSLADGTDTQYF
NA TRBJ2-7 TRBV28 NA TGTGCCAGCACTGTTGCATCCAGCAGGTACGAGCAGTACTTC CASTVASSRYEQYF
NA TRBJ1-2 TRBV24-1 TRBD1 TGTGCCACCAGTGCCCCGGACAGGGGCTATGGCTACACCTTC CATSAPDRGYGYTF
NA TRBJ2-1 TRBV6-2/TRBV6-3 TRBD1 TGTGCCAGCAGTTACCCTCGGGACAGGGGTAGGAATGAGCAGTTCTTC CASSYPRDRGRNEQFF
NA TRBJ2-7 TRBV27 TRBD1 TGTGCCAGCAGTTCCCAGACAGGGTACTACGAGCAGTACTTC CASSSQTGYYEQYF